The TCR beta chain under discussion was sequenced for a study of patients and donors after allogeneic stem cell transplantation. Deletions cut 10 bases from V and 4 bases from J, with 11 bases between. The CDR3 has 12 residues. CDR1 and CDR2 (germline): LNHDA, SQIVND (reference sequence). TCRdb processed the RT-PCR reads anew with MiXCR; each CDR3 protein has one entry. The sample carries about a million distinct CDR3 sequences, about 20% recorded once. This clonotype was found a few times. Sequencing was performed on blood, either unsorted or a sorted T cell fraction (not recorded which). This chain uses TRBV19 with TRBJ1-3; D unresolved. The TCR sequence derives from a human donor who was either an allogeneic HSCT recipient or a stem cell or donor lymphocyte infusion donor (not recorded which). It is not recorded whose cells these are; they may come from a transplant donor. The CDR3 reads CATTHQGNTIYF. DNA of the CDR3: TGTGCCACCACGCACCAGGGAAACACCATATATTTT.